The 30 T cell receptor beta chains given below trace back to one sample, sequenced in a study of CD8 T cells in ankylosing spondylitis. TCRdb re-analysed the 5' RACE reads in MiXCR, keeping a single row per CDR3 protein. The sample yields fewer than 80,000 distinct CDR3 sequences, about 5.4% seen once. Specimen: blood, either unsorted or a sorted T cell fraction (not recorded which). These receptors came from a male donor with ankylosing spondylitis or in good health (not recorded which).

The chain links TRBV14 to TRBJ2-2; TRBD1 aligns across 8 bases. Trimming removed 4 bases from V and 4 bases from J; junction bases left unmatched: 2. Germline CDR1 and CDR2: SGHDN and FVKESK. CDR3 size: 14 residues. CDR3 nucleotide sequence: TGTGCCAGCAGCCCTGGGACAGGCACCGGGGAGCTGTTTTTT. This gives the protein CASSPGTGTGELFF.

This clonotype was seen at least ten times. The chain couples TRBV4-2 to TRBJ2-7; D is undetermined. The CDR3 consists of 14 residues. The germline V gene encodes CDR1 LGHNA and CDR2 YNFKEQ. The V end was cut by 0 bases, the J end by 6 bases, with 12 bases between. CDR3 nucleotides: TGTGCCAGCAGCCAAGATTCATGGCGCGGCGAGCAGTACTTC. Translating it yields CASSQDSWRGEQYF.

This clonotype was observed many times. The chain links TRBV12-3 or TRBV12-4 to TRBJ2-7, with 10 bases aligning to TRBD2. Trimming at V came to 5 bases and at J to 5 bases, leaving 6 bases not matched to a gene. The CDR3 has 14 amino acids. CDR3 in DNA: TGTGCCAGCAGTGGTAGCGGGGGGCTCGACGAGCAGTACTTC. It yields the protein CASSGSGGLDEQYF.

There are many counts of this clonotype. The rearrangement joins TRBV6-2 or TRBV6-3 to TRBJ2-5, with 10 bases identical to TRBD1. Germline loops: CDR1 MNHEY, CDR2 SVGEGT. There are 12 residues in the CDR3. The trim removed 6 bases at V and 6 bases at J, leaving 1 base unmatched. CDR3 amino acids: CASSDRGQTQYF. CDR3 in DNA: TGTGCCAGCAGCGACAGGGGGCAGACCCAGTACTTC.

This clonotype has at least ten counts. The chain is built from TRBV6-5 and TRBJ1-6; 8 bases are a match to TRBD1. V shed 4 bases, J shed 9 bases, and the junction held 14 bases outside the gene matches. The CDR3 spans 17 residues. The germline gives CDR1 MNHEY, CDR2 SVGAGI. The CDR3 loop is CASSWALDRVKISPLHF. CDR3 nucleotide sequence: TGTGCCAGCAGTTGGGCCCTGGACAGGGTAAAAATTTCACCCCTCCACTTT.

In the case of this clonotype: A read error may explain this, as a much larger clone is one base away. The chain couples TRBV7-6 to TRBJ2-1, with 9 bases aligning to TRBD1. Looked up from germline, CDR1 is SGHVS and CDR2 is FNYEAQ. The CDR3 is 13 residues long. CDR3 sequence: CVSSWDRVNEQFF. CDR3 DNA: TGTGTCAGCAGCTGGGACAGGGTCAATGAGCAGTTCTTC.

This clonotype appeared many times. This chain joins TRBV5-1 and TRBJ1-5; D is unresolved. Germline V gene sequence: CDR1 SGHRS, CDR2 YFSETQ. The V end was cut by 3 bases, the J end by 0 bases, with 16 bases between. CDR3 length: 17 residues. CDR3 DNA sequence: TGCGCCAGCAGCTCCGCAGGAGGTAGCCATAGCAATCAGCCCCAGCATTTT. This sequence encodes CASSSAGGSHSNQPQHF.

Remarks on this clonotype: A read error may be the cause here, since a much bigger clone is one base away. This chain connects TRBV7-2 to TRBJ2-7; D call uncertain. The CDR3 covers 12 residues. The germline V gene encodes CDR1 SGHTA and CDR2 FQGNSA. CDR3 sequence (DNA): TGTGCCAGCAGTTCCTCAACCTACGAGCATTACTTC. Its protein is CASSSSTYEHYF.

This clonotype was seen at least ten times. The chain uses TRBV29-1 and TRBJ2-1; tentatively, D is TRBD1 (6 bases). The CDR3 consists of 14 residues. Germline V CDR1 and CDR2: SQVTM, ANQGSEA. Trimming removed 0 bases from V and 8 bases from J, with 14 bases in between. In DNA, the CDR3 is TGCAGCGTTGAAGATCTTCAGGGGTTGGATGAGCAGTTCTTC. It translates to CSVEDLQGLDEQFF.

This clonotype was counted at least ten times. The V and J genes are TRBV12-3 or TRBV12-4 and TRBJ2-7; TRBD1 aligns across 11 bases. The trim removed 5 bases at V and 5 bases at J, leaving 5 bases unmatched. The CDR3 consists of 14 residues. The CDR3 bases are TGTGCCAGCAGTACCCGGACAGGGGGCCACGAGCAGTACTTC. It specifies CASSTRTGGHEQYF.

This clonotype was found many times. The chain uses TRBV20-1 and TRBJ1-5; no reliable D call. This CDR3 is 19 amino acids long. The germline V and J ends were trimmed by 5 bases and 0 bases, with 26 bases remaining between them. Per germline, CDR1 DFQATT and CDR2 SNEGSKA (reference sequence). CDR3 amino acids: CSAPNSGFRQLISNQPQHF. CDR3 DNA: TGCAGTGCTCCCAACAGTGGATTCCGTCAATTAATTAGCAATCAGCCCCAGCATTTT.

This clonotype was counted many times. This chain joins TRBV4-1 and TRBJ2-6; possible D gene TRBD1, 5 bases. This CDR3 has 15 amino acids. The V end lost 5 bases, the J end lost 0 bases, and 8 bases lay between the germline ends. Germline CDR1 and CDR2: MGHRA and YSYEKL. CDR3 in amino acids: CASSDSRSGANVLTF. CDR3 in DNA: TGCGCCAGCAGCGACAGCCGCTCTGGGGCCAACGTCCTGACTTTC.

This clonotype has just a few counts. V and J are TRBV7-8 and TRBJ2-1; maybe TRBD2 (7 bases). V lost 1 base and J lost 6, with 16 bases in between. The CDR3 runs to 16 residues. CDR1 and CDR2 (germline): SGHVS, FQNEAQ. CDR3 DNA: TGTGCCAGCAGCTTAGTGGGGGGGGCGGGTGGCAATGAGCAGTTCTTC. This encodes CASSLVGGAGGNEQFF.

Many counts were recorded for this clonotype. V and J are TRBV6-5 and TRBJ1-5; D ambiguous. Germline loops: CDR1 MNHEY, CDR2 SVGAGI. Trimming took off 0 bases at V and 0 bases at J, with 3 bases between the two ends. The CDR3 covers 14 residues. As DNA, the CDR3 is TGTGCCAGCAGTTACTCCTCTAGCAATCAGCCCCAGCATTTT. Protein sequence: CASSYSSSNQPQHF.

This clonotype was found a few times. A read error is possible here, since a much larger clone lies one base away. This chain joins TRBV20-1 and TRBJ1-5, with D perhaps matching TRBD1 (5 bases). CDR1 DFQATT and CDR2 SNEGSKA come from the germline V gene (reference sequence). The CDR3 extends over 17 amino acids. The CDR3 region has the DNA TGCTGTGCCATCGGGACGGCGGCCGGAAGTAGCAATCAGCCCCAGCATTTT. It specifies CCAIGTAAGSSNQPQHF.

This clonotype was seen a few times. This sequence joins TRBV20-1 and TRBJ1-3; D remains ambiguous. Germline V lookup: CDR1 DFQATT, CDR2 SNEGSKA (reference sequence). The V gene lost 4 bases and the J gene lost 2 bases, with 15 bases spanning the gap. The CDR3 covers 15 residues. The CDR3, as DNA: TGCAGTGCTACCCCAGGCGACCTTACTGGAAACACCATATATTTT. This codes for CSATPGDLTGNTIYF.

At least ten counts were recorded for this clonotype. The chain combines TRBV20-1 with TRBJ1-5; 9 bases line up with TRBD1. Germline V gene data show CDR1 as DFQATT and CDR2 as SNEGSKA (reference sequence). V lost 4 bases, J lost 2 bases, and 9 bases stayed unmatched. CDR3 size: 16 residues. For the CDR3, the DNA is TGCAGTGCTAACGAAAAGACAGGGGGAGGCAATCAGCCCCAGCATTTT. This codes for CSANEKTGGGNQPQHF.

In its sample, this clonotype was seen many times. The chain couples TRBV19 to TRBJ2-1, with a weak D call TRBD1 (5 bases). Per the germline V gene, CDR1 is LNHDA and CDR2 is SQIVND (reference sequence). V lost 6 bases and J 0 bases, leaving 15 bases between the germline ends. This CDR3 has 16 amino acids. The CDR3 bases are TGTGCCAGTAGCACAGGACGAACAAGCTCCTACAATGAGCAGTTCTTC. It yields the protein CASSTGRTSSYNEQFF. The full variable domain, in which reference TRBV19 and TRBJ2-1 provide the parts outside the CDR3, is DGGITQSPKYLFRKEGQNVTLSCEQNLNHDAMYWYRQDPGQGLRLIYYSQIVNDFQKGDIAEGYSVSREKKESFPLTVTSAQKNPTAFYLCASSTGRTSSYNEQFFGPGTRLTVL.

This clonotype has ten or more counts. The chain joins TRBV27 to TRBJ2-1; TRBD1 aligns across 7 bases. Trimming removed 3 bases from V and 4 bases from J; junction bases left unmatched: 6. CDR1 is MNHEY and CDR2 is SMNVEV in the germline V gene (reference sequence). The CDR3 has 15 residues. CDR3 sequence reads: CASSFKGQTYNEQFF. The CDR3 bases are TGTGCCAGCAGTTTCAAGGGACAGACGTACAATGAGCAGTTCTTC.

This clonotype was seen at least ten times. The chain has TRBV14 and TRBJ2-1; TRBD2 matches 12 bases. CDR1 is SGHDN and CDR2 is FVKESK in the germline V gene. This CDR3 has 20 amino acids. Losses at the gene ends were 1 base for V and 0 bases for J; bases not matched to a gene: 10. Written as DNA, the CDR3 is TGTGCCAGCAGCCAAGTACTAGGCCTAGCGGGGGGGAGCTCCTACAATGAGCAGTTCTTC. This codes for CASSQVLGLAGGSSYNEQFF. Full variable domain (outside the CDR3, taken from reference TRBV14 and TRBJ2-1): EAGVTQFPSHSVIEKGQTVTLRCDPISGHDNLYWYRRVMGKEIKFLLHFVKESKQDESGMPNNRFLAERTGGTYSTLKVQPAELEDSGVYFCASSQVLGLAGGSSYNEQFFGPGTRLTVL.

This clonotype was detected ten times or more. The rearrangement uses TRBV6-5 and TRBJ2-7, with D perhaps matching TRBD1 (7 bases). This CDR3 spans 16 amino acids. Germline V gene lookup returns CDR1 MNHEY and CDR2 SVGAGI. V was clipped by 2 bases and J by 1 base, with 15 bases between them. This CDR3 reads CASSYMGQGGSYEQYF. In nucleotides, the CDR3 is TGTGCCAGCAGTTACATGGGGCAGGGGGGATCCTACGAGCAGTACTTC.

This clonotype has a count of ten or more. V gene TRBV20-1 combines with J gene TRBJ1-4, with TRBD1 matching over 7 bases. Germline lookup yields CDR1 DFQATT and CDR2 SNEGSKA (reference sequence). The CDR3 has 13 amino acids. Here the CDR3 DNA reads TGCAGCGTTAAAGGGGGCTGGGGTGAAAAACTGTTTTTT. This codes for CSVKGGWGEKLFF.

This clonotype was counted at least ten times. The genes are TRBV11-2 and TRBJ1-1, with TRBD1 as a possible D gene (5 bases). V shed 5 bases and J shed 4 bases, with 8 bases lying between them. CDR3 size: 12 residues. Per the germline V gene, CDR1 is SGHAT and CDR2 is FQNNGV. CDR3 DNA sequence: TGTGCCAGCAGCCCCGGGACCACTGAAGCTTTCTTT. Translation gives CASSPGTTEAFF. The complete variable domain, with remaining parts taken from reference TRBV11-2 and TRBJ1-1, reads EAGVAQSPRYKIIEKRQSVAFWCNPISGHATLYWYQQILGQGPKLLIQFQNNGVVDDSQLPKDRFSAERLKGVDSTLKIQPAKLEDSAVYLCASSPGTTEAFFGQGTRLTVV.

This clonotype was observed at least ten times. The chain carries TRBV20-1 and TRBJ1-4, with a tentative D call TRBD1 (5 bases). Trimming removed 5 bases from V and 5 bases from J, with 12 bases in between. CDR1 is DFQATT and CDR2 is SNEGSKA in the germline V gene (reference sequence). There are 13 residues in the CDR3. The CDR3 DNA sequence: TGCAGTGCTCGCCTGGGGGGGAATGAAAAACTGTTTTTT. Its translation: CSARLGGNEKLFF.

In this sample, this clonotype turned up many times. This chain uses TRBV12-3 or TRBV12-4 with TRBJ2-3, with 8 bases lining up with TRBD1. With 6 bases clipped from V and 3 bases from J, the junction kept 8 bases outside the gene matches. The CDR3 is made up of 15 amino acids. The CDR3 sequence: CASRRGQGRTDTQYF. CDR3 bases: TGTGCCAGCAGGCGTGGACAGGGAAGGACAGATACGCAGTATTTT.

This clonotype was picked up many times. This chain links TRBV20-1 with TRBJ1-6, with D possibly TRBD1 on 5 matching bases. Trimming pared 5 bases from V and 6 bases from J, leaving 14 bases between. Germline V gives CDR1 DFQATT, CDR2 SNEGSKA (reference sequence). CDR3 length: 14 residues. CDR3 amino acids: CSAAGGVGNSPLHF. The CDR3 DNA sequence: TGCAGTGCTGCAGGAGGGGTAGGTAATTCACCCCTCCACTTT.

By frequency in the sample, this clonotype is medium-sized. The J gene is TRBJ2-3, the V gene TRBV5-1; D tentatively reads TRBD1 or TRBD2 (5 bases each). Germline values: CDR1 SGHRS, CDR2 YFSETQ. There are 15 residues in the CDR3. V was trimmed by 5 bases and J by 2 bases, leaving 15 bases between them. CDR3 sequence: CASRSPGAPTDTQYF. The CDR3 DNA is TGCGCCAGCAGGTCTCCCGGGGCTCCCACAGATACGCAGTATTTT.

This clonotype was seen many times. The J gene is TRBJ2-1, the V gene TRBV6-1; D is uncertain. The CDR3 has 14 residues. Germline V gives CDR1 MNHNS, CDR2 SASEGT. The germline V and J ends were trimmed by 6 bases and 6 bases, with 15 bases remaining between them. CDR3 amino acids: CASRRPLSGNEQFF. CDR3 in DNA: TGTGCCAGCAGGAGGCCTCTCTCGGGCAATGAGCAGTTCTTC.

This clonotype was counted ten times or more. The chain employs TRBV27 and TRBJ2-3; 10 nucleotides match TRBD2. V was clipped by 7 bases and J by 3 bases; unmatched bases: 4. This CDR3 has 14 amino acids. CDR1 and CDR2 (germline): MNHEY, SMNVEV (reference sequence). In nucleotides, the CDR3 is TGTGCCAGCACTAGCGGGAGCTTTACAGATACGCAGTATTTT. This codes for CASTSGSFTDTQYF.

This clonotype was seen at least ten times. The rearrangement joins TRBV18 to TRBJ1-1; D is ambiguous. CDR1 is KGHSH, CDR2 LQKENI, per germline. This CDR3 spans 14 amino acids. Trimming took 2 bases from V and 2 from J, leaving 9 bases between them. DNA of the CDR3: TGTGCCAGCTCACCAATTTTCGGAAACACTGAAGCTTTCTTT. Amino acid sequence: CASSPIFGNTEAFF. The entire variable domain, with the rest obtained from reference TRBV18 and TRBJ1-1, is as follows: NAGVMQNPRHLVRRRGQEARLRCSPMKGHSHVYWYRQLPEEGLKFMVYLQKENIIDESGMPKERFSAEFPKEGPSILRIQQVVRGDSAAYFCASSPIFGNTEAFFGQGTRLTVV.